The 4 T cell receptor beta chains reported below all come from one sample, sequenced in a study of persistence of HIV-infected CD4 T cells. The immunoSEQ assay was version 4, run in survey mode. Here immunoSEQ multiplex PCR was the method, and the copy in TCRdb shows in-frame clones only, minus some. The sample consists of 35,000 to 45,000 clones, more than 70% of them appearing once. Overlapping HIV-1 Gag 15-mer peptides at approximately 0.96 ug per peptide per mL were used. CD40L-negative CD69-negative CD45RO-high memory CD4+ T cells were sorted as populations depleted of antigen-responding cells. No antigen has been identified for these receptors. The source was cultured CD4+ T cells from PBMCs, collected from a patient who received antiretroviral therapy. These receptors came from an adult with HIV. The donor label of this sample is uncertain.

The rearrangement links TRBV24-1 to TRBJ1-5; the D gene is possibly TRBD1 (6 bases). The ends were cut back, 5 bases at V and 0 bases at J, with 13 bases in the middle. In germline, CDR1 is KGHDR, CDR2 SFDVKD. The CDR3 has 16 amino acids. This CDR3 reads CATSGSTGYSNQPQHF. The DNA of the CDR3 is TGTGCCACCAGTGGTAGTACAGGGTATAGCAATCAGCCCCAGCATTTT.

The rearrangement links TRBV18 to TRBJ2-3; TRBD1 aligns across 9 bases. The V gene's germline CDR1 is KGHSH and CDR2 LQKENI. Losses at the gene ends were 3 bases for V and 2 bases for J; bases not matched to a gene: 9. The CDR3 consists of 17 residues. The CDR3 is CASSPIFGTGNTDTQYF. The CDR3 region has the DNA TGTGCCAGCTCACCGATTTTCGGGACAGGGAACACAGATACGCAGTATTTT.

The V gene is TRBV11-3, the J gene TRBJ2-3; TRBD2 is a possible D gene (6 bases). This CDR3 contains 15 residues. V was pared by 3 bases and J by 0 bases, with 10 bases between. Germline V gene data show CDR1 as SGHNT and CDR2 as YENEEA. The CDR3 region has the DNA TGTGCCAGCAGCTTGGGGACTTCTAGCACAGATACGCAGTATTTT. It is translated as CASSLGTSSTDTQYF.

The chain joins TRBV5-4 to TRBJ1-2; D not resolved. This CDR3 region has 14 residues. Germline CDR1 SGHNT, CDR2 YYREEE (reference sequence). Trimming pared 0 bases from V and 8 bases from J, leaving 14 bases between. This CDR3 is CASSLEGRERGYTF. The CDR3 region has the DNA TGTGCCAGCAGCTTGGAGGGTAGGGAACGCGGCTACACCTTC.